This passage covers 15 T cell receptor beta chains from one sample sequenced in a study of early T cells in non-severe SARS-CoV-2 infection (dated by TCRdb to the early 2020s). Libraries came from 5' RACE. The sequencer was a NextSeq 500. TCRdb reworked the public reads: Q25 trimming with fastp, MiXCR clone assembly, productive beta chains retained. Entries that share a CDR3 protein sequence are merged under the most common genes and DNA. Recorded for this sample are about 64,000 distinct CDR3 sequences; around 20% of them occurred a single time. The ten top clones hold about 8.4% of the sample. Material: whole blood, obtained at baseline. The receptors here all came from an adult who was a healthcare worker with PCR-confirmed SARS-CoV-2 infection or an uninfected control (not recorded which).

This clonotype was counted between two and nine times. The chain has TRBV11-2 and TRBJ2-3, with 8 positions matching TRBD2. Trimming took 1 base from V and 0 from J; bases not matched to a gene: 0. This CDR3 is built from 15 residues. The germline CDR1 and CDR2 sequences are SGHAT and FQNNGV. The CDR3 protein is CASSLGGGSTDTQYF. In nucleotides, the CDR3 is TGTGCCAGCAGCTTAGGCGGGGGGAGCACAGATACGCAGTATTTT.

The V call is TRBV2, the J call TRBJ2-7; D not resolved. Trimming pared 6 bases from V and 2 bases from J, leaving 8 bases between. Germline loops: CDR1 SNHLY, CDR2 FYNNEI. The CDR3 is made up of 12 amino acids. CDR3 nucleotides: TGTGCCAGCAGGACCGACCCCTACGAGCAGTACTTC. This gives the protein CASRTDPYEQYF.

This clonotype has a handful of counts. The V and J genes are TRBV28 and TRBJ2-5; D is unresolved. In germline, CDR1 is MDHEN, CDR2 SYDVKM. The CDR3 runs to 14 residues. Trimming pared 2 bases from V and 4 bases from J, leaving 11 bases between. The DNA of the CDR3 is TGTGCCAGCAGTTTAGCCCTGAAAAGAGAGACCCAGTACTTC. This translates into CASSLALKRETQYF.

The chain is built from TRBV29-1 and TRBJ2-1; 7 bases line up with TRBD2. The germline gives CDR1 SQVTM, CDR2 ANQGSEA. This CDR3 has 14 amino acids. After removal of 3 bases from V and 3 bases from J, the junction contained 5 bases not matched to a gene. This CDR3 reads CSVDASGIYNEQFF. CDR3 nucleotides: TGCAGCGTTGATGCTAGCGGCATCTACAATGAGCAGTTCTTC.

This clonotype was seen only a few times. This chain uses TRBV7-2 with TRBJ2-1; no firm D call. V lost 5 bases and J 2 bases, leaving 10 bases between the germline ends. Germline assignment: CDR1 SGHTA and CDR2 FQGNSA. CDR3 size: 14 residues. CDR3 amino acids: CASSPARAYNEQFF. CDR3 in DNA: TGTGCCAGCAGCCCCGCTCGAGCCTACAATGAGCAGTTCTTC.

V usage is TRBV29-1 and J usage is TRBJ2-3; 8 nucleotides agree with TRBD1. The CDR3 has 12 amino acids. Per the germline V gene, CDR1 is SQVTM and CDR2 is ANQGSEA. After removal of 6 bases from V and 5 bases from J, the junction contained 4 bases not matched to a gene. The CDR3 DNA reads TGCAGCGTCGAAACAGGGGGAGATACGCAGTATTTT. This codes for CSVETGGDTQYF.

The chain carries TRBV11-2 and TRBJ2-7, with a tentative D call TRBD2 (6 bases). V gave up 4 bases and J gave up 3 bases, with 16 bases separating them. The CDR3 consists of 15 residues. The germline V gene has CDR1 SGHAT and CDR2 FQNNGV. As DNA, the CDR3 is TGTGCCAGCAGCTCCCTGCGGGATCGAAACTACGAGCAGTACTTC. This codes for CASSSLRDRNYEQYF.

The DNA for the CDR3 is TGTGCCAGCAGCCAAGGGTGGGGACAGCCGTCCTACGAGCAGTACTTC. As protein: CASSQGWGQPSYEQYF. This chain links TRBV3-1 with TRBJ2-7; TRBD1 aligns across 7 bases. This CDR3 is built from 16 residues. After removal of 1 base from V and 1 base from J, the junction contained 7 bases not matched to a gene. The germline CDR1 and CDR2 sequences are LGHDT and YNNKEL (reference sequence).

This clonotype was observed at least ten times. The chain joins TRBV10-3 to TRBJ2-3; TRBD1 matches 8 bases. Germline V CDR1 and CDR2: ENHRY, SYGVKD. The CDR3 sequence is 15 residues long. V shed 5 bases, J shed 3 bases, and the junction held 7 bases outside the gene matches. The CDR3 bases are TGTGCCATCAGTTCGACAGGGGCAAGGACAGATACGCAGTATTTT. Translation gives CAISSTGARTDTQYF.

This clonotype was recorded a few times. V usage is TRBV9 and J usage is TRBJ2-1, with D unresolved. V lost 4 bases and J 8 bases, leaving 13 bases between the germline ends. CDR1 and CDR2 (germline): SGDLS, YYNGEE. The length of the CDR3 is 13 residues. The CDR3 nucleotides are TGTGCCAGCAGCTCGATTGGGGTCCATGAGCAGTTCTTC. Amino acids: CASSSIGVHEQFF.

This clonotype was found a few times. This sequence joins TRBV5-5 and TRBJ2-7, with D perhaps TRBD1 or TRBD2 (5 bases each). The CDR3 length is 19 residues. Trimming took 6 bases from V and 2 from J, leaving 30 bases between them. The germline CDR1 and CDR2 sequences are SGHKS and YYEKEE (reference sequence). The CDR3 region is CASTLILGVFGGRTYEQYF. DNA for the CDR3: TGTGCCAGCACCCTAATCCTGGGGGTTTTCGGAGGCCGAACCTACGAGCAGTACTTC.

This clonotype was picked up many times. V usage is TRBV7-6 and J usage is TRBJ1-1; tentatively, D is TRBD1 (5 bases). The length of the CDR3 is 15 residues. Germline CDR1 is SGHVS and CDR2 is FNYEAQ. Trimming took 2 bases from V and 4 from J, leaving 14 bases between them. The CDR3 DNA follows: TGTGCCAGCAGCTTACTCCCAGGGTCGGGCACTGAAGCTTTCTTT. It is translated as CASSLLPGSGTEAFF.

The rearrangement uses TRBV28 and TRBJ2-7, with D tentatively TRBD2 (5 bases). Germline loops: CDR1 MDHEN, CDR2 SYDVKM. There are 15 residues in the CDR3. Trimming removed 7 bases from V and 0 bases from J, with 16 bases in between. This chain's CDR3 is CASTDPGVSSYEQYF. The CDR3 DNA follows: TGTGCCAGCACCGACCCCGGGGTAAGCTCCTACGAGCAGTACTTC.

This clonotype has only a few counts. CDR3 loop: CASSIGGNSYEQYF. CDR3 DNA: TGTGCCAGCAGCATAGGTGGTAACTCCTACGAGCAGTACTTC. The chain employs TRBV7-8 and TRBJ2-7; no definite D call. V dropped 5 bases and J dropped 0 bases, with 11 bases sitting between them. Germline lookup yields CDR1 SGHVS and CDR2 FQNEAQ. CDR3 length equals 14 residues.

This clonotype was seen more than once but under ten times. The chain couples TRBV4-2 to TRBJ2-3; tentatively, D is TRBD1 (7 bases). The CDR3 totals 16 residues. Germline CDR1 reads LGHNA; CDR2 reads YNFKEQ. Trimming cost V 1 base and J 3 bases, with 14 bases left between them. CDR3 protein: CASSQADREVTDTQYF. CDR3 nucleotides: TGTGCCAGCAGCCAAGCCGACAGGGAGGTGACAGATACGCAGTATTTT.